These 6 T cell receptor beta chains share one sample of origin, sequenced in a study of blood T cell repertoires in COVID-19. Sequencing was performed with immunoSEQ multiplex PCR; in TCRdb, only in-frame clones are kept and a portion is missing. The table includes about 130,000 clones, more than 70% detected once. Sequences were obtained from peripheral blood. The receptors stem from a man in his fifties with acute or convalescent COVID-19.

The CDR3 sequence is CASMEGWGYGYTF. CDR3 in DNA: TGTGCCAGCATGGAGGGGTGGGGCTATGGCTACACCTTC. V is TRBV6-5 and J is TRBJ1-2; possibly TRBD1 for D (5 bases). The germline gives CDR1 MNHEY, CDR2 SVGAGI. The CDR3 runs 13 residues. V lost 7 bases and J lost 4, with 13 bases in between.

The chain links TRBV28 to TRBJ1-1; TRBD1 matches at 9 bases. V lost 4 bases and J lost 3; bases outside the gene matches: 3. Germline CDR1 and CDR2: MDHEN and SYDVKM. CDR3 length equals 14 residues. The CDR3, as DNA: TGTGCCAGCAGTTCAGGGACAGGGTACACTGAAGCTTTCTTT. As protein: CASSSGTGYTEAFF.

In this sample, this clone turned up once. This chain joins TRBV19 and TRBJ2-3; a possible D gene is TRBD1 (6 bases). The germline V gene encodes CDR1 LNHDA and CDR2 SQIVND (reference sequence). V shed 8 bases and J shed 3 bases, with 15 bases lying between them. The CDR3 length is 14 residues. CDR3 bases: TGTGCCAGTCACCGGGCAGGGGCTACAGATACGCAGTATTTT. Translation: CASHRAGATDTQYF.

The chain combines TRBV18 with TRBJ1-1, with TRBD1 matching over 9 bases. CDR3 size: 13 residues. V lost 4 bases and J lost 8; bases outside the gene matches: 5. Germline V lookup: CDR1 KGHSH, CDR2 LQKENI. CDR3 sequence: CASSLRQGDEAFF. As DNA, the CDR3 is TGTGCCAGCTCACTAAGACAGGGGGACGAAGCTTTCTTT.

This clone was recorded only once. The chain employs TRBV7-9 and TRBJ2-3; 8 bases align to TRBD1. The trim removed 5 bases at V and 0 bases at J, leaving 10 bases unmatched. The germline V gene has CDR1 SEHNR and CDR2 FQNEAQ (reference sequence). The CDR3 is 17 amino acids. This CDR3 reads CASSAGPGQASTDTQYF. CDR3 nucleotides: TGTGCCAGCAGCGCCGGACCGGGACAGGCAAGCACAGATACGCAGTATTTT.

The V gene is TRBV9, the J gene TRBJ1-1; 10 bases map to TRBD1. CDR1 is SGDLS, CDR2 YYNGEE, per germline. V dropped 5 bases and J dropped 4; count of bases not matched to a gene: 5. The CDR3 extends over 14 amino acids. The CDR3 DNA is TGTGCCAGCAGGGGACAGGGGTTCGGCACTGAAGCTTTCTTT. Protein sequence: CASRGQGFGTEAFF.